The 3 T cell receptor beta chains below come from one sample, sequenced in a study of cytomegalovirus exposure and HLA in healthy donors. PCR amplification relied on 60 Vbeta primers (plus 13 Jbeta primers). The data were produced by immunoSEQ multiplex PCR, yet TCRdb's version contains in-frame clones alone and is incomplete. This sample has approximately 130,000 clones, with 60% to 80% found just once. Sequenced sample: PBMCs. The receptor source for this set is a man between 45 and 60 years old in good health and CMV-seronegative.

This chain links TRBV6-6 with TRBJ2-7; 13 bases fit TRBD2. J was trimmed by 11 bases and V by 6 bases; bases with no gene match: 13. Germline CDR1 reads MNHNY; CDR2 reads SVGAGI (reference sequence). The CDR3 runs 15 residues. The CDR3 coding sequence is TGTGCCAGCAGGCTTCCGGGACTAGCGGGATGGGTCGAGTACTTC. Translating it yields CASRLPGLAGWVEYF.

In its sample, this clone was seen a few times. The V and J genes are TRBV7-9 and TRBJ1-2; possibly TRBD1 for D (5 bases). The germline CDR1 and CDR2 sequences are SEHNR and FQNEAQ (reference sequence). V dropped 1 base and J dropped 5 bases, with 8 bases sitting between them. The CDR3 consists of 13 residues. In nucleotides, the CDR3 is TGTGCCAGCAGCTTAGTGGCAGGGTATGGCTACACCTTC. Its protein product is CASSLVAGYGYTF.

J is TRBJ1-5 and V is TRBV19; 10 nucleotides line up with TRBD1. Germline V gene data show CDR1 as LNHDA and CDR2 as SQIVND (reference sequence). V lost 5 bases, J lost 5 bases, and 6 bases stayed unmatched. The CDR3 contains 15 residues. CDR3 coding DNA: TGTGCCAGTAGTCCGGACAGGGGGTACGATCAGCCCCAGCATTTT. It encodes CASSPDRGYDQPQHF.